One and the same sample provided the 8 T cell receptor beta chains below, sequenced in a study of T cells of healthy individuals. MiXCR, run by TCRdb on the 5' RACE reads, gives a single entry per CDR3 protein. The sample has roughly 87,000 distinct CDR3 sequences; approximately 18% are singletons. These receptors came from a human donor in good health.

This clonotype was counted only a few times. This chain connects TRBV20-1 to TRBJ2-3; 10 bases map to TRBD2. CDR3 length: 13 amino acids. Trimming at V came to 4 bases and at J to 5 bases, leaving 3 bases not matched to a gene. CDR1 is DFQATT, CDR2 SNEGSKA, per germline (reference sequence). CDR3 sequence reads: CSAISGGVDTQYF. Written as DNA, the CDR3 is TGCAGTGCTATCAGCGGGGGGGTAGATACGCAGTATTTT.

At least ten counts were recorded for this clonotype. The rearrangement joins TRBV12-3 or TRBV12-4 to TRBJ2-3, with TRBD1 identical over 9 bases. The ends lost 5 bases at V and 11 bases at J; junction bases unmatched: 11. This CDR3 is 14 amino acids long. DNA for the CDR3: TGTGCCAGCAGTCCCGCCGGGACAGGGTTACGGCAGTATTTT. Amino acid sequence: CASSPAGTGLRQYF.

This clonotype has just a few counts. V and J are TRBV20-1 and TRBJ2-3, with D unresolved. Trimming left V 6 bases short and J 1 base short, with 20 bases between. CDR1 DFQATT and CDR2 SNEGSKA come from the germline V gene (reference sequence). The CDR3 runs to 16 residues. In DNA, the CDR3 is TGCAGTGCCGCCTTATGGGCCCCCAGAGGCACAGATACGCAGTATTTT. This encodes CSAALWAPRGTDTQYF.

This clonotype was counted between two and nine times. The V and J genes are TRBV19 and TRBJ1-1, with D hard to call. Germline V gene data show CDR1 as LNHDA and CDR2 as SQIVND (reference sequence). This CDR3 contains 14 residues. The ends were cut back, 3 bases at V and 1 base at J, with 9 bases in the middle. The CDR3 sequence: CASSIAWANTEAFF. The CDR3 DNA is TGTGCCAGTAGTATTGCCTGGGCGAACACTGAAGCTTTCTTT. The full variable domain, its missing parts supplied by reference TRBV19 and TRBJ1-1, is DGGITQSPKYLFRKEGQNVTLSCEQNLNHDAMYWYRQDPGQGLRLIYYSQIVNDFQKGDIAEGYSVSREKKESFPLTVTSAQKNPTAFYLCASSIAWANTEAFFGQGTRLTVV.

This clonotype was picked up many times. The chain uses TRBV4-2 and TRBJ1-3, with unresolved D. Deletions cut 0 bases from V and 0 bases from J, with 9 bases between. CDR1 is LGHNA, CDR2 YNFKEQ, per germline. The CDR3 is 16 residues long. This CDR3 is CASSQEYGDSGNTIYF. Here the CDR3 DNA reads TGTGCCAGCAGCCAAGAGTACGGAGACTCTGGAAACACCATATATTTT.

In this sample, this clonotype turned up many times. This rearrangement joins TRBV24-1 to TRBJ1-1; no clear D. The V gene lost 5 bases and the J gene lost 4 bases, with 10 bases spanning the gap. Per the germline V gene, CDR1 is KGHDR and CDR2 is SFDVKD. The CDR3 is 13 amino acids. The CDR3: CATSGGAGTEAFF. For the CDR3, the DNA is TGTGCCACCAGTGGGGGTGCGGGCACTGAAGCTTTCTTT.

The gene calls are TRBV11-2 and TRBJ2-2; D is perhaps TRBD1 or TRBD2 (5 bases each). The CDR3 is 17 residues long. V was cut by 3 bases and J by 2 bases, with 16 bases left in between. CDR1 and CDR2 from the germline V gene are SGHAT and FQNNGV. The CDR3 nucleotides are TGTGCCAGCAGCTTCAATGTTCCGGGACCAAACACCGGGGAGCTGTTTTTT. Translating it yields CASSFNVPGPNTGELFF.

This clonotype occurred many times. The CDR3 loop reads CSAIPVEFSSTDTQYF. The CDR3 DNA follows: TGCAGTGCCATTCCGGTAGAGTTCTCTAGCACAGATACGCAGTATTTT. This sequence joins TRBV20-1 and TRBJ2-3; D is unclear. Germline assignment: CDR1 DFQATT and CDR2 SNEGSKA (reference sequence). This CDR3 has 16 residues. Trimming cost V 6 bases and J 0 bases, with 19 bases left between them.